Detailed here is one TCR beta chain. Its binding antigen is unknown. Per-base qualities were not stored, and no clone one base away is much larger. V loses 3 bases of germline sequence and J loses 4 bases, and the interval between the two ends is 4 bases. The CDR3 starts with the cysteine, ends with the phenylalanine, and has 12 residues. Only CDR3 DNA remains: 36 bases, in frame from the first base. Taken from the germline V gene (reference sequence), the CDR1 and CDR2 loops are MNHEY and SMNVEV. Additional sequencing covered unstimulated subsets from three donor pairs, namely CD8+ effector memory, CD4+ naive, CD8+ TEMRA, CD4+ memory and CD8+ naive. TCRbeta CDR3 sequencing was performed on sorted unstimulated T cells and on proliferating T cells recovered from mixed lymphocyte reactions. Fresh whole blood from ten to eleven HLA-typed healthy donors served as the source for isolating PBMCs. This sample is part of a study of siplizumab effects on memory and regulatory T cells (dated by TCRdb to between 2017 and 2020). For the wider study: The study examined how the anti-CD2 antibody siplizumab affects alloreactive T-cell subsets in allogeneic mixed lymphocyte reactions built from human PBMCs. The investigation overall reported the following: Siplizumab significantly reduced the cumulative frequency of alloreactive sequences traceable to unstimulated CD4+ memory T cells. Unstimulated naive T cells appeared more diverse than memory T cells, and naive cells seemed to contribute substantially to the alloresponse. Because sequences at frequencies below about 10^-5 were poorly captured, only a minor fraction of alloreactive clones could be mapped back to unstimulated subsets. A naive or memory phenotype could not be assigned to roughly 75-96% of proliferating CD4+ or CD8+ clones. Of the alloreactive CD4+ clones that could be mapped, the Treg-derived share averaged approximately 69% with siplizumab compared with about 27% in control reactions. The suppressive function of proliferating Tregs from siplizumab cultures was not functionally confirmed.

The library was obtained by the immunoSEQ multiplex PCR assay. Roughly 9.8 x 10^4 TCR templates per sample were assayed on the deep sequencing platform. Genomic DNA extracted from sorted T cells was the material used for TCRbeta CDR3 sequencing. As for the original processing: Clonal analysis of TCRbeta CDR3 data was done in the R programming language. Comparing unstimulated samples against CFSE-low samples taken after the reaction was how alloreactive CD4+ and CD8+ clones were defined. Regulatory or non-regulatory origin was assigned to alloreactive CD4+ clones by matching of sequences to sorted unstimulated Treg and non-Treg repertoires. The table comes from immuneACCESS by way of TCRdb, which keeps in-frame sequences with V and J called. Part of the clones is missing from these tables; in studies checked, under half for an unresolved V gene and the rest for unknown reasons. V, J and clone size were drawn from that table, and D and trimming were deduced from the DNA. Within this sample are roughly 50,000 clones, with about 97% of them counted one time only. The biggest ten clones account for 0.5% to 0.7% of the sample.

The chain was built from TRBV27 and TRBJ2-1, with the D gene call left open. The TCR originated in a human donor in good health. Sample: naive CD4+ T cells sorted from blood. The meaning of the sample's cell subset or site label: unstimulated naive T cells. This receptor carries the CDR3 CASSFDYNEQFF. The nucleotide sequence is TGTGCCAGCAGTTTCGATTACAATGAGCAGTTCTTC.